Following are 29 T cell receptor beta chains from one sample sequenced in a study of T cell responses to AZD1222 COVID-19 vaccine. The repertoire was sequenced with immunoSEQ multiplex PCR; TCRdb's copy has only in-frame clones and lacks some. The table includes 90,000 to 150,000 clones, under 95% detected once. The sequences come from peripheral blood, collected on day 0 of AZD1222 vaccination. Receptors originate from an adult in good health.

The chain has TRBV7-9 and TRBJ1-2, with a possible D match to TRBD1 (6 bases). This CDR3 spans 14 amino acids. Trimming removed 1 base from V and 6 bases from J, with 12 bases in between. The germline V gene encodes CDR1 SEHNR and CDR2 FQNEAQ (reference sequence). Here the CDR3 DNA reads TGTGCCAGCAGCTTAGGGCAGGGGCAGGATGGCTACACCTTC. It yields the protein CASSLGQGQDGYTF.

The chain couples TRBV5-6 to TRBJ1-3; D might be TRBD1 (5 bases). Trimming shortened V by 2 bases and J by 5 bases, and 14 bases separated the two germline ends. From germline, CDR1 is SGHDT and CDR2 YYEEEE. The CDR3 consists of 15 residues. Here the CDR3 reads CASSLIHGGRNTIYF. In DNA, the CDR3 is TGTGCCAGCAGCTTAATTCATGGGGGAAGAAACACCATATATTTT. Supplemented by reference TRBV5-6 and TRBJ1-3, the full variable domain reads DAGVTQSPTHLIKTRGQQVTLRCSPKSGHDTVSWYQQALGQGPQFIFQYYEEEERQRGNFPDRFSGHQFPNYSSELNVNALLLGDSALYLCASSLIHGGRNTIYFGEGSWLTVV.

The V call is TRBV30, the J call TRBJ1-2, with D possibly TRBD1 on 6 matching bases. This CDR3 has 14 amino acids. Between the trimmed V and J ends, which lost 3 bases and 6 bases, there was a span of 17 bases. Germline V gene data show CDR1 as GTSNPN and CDR2 as SVGIG (reference sequence). The CDR3 bases are TGTGCCTGGAGCCACCCCGAGGGGGGGCATGGCTACACCTTC. Translation: CAWSHPEGGHGYTF. Together with reference TRBV30 and TRBJ1-2, the CDR3 gives the full variable domain: SQTIHQWPATLVQPVGSPLSLECTVEGTSNPNLYWYRQAAGRGLQLLFYSVGIGQISSEVPQNLSASRPQDRQFILSSKKLLLSDSGFYLCAWSHPEGGHGYTFGSGTRLTVV.

This chain connects TRBV12-3 or TRBV12-4 to TRBJ2-7, with unresolved D. This CDR3 contains 13 residues. The ends were cut back, 3 bases at V and 2 bases at J, with 8 bases in the middle. In DNA, the CDR3 is TGTGCCAGCAGTTTTGGGATAACCTACGAGCAGTACTTC. It codes for CASSFGITYEQYF.

The J gene is TRBJ2-7, the V gene TRBV10-3; TRBD1 matches at 7 bases. The V gene's germline CDR1 is ENHRY and CDR2 SYGVKD. CDR3 size: 12 residues. V lost 5 bases and J lost 5; bases outside the gene matches: 3. The CDR3 loop reads CAISRQGNEQYF. DNA of the CDR3: TGTGCCATCAGTCGACAGGGCAACGAGCAGTACTTC.

The sample holds one count of this clone. The chain joins TRBV27 to TRBJ1-5; no definite D call. CDR1 and CDR2 from the germline V gene are MNHEY and SMNVEV (reference sequence). CDR3 length: 13 residues. V was pared by 8 bases and J by 4 bases, with 12 bases between. The DNA of the CDR3 is TGTGCCAGCGGCCCCCGGGTAAATCAGCCCCAGCATTTT. Amino acid sequence: CASGPRVNQPQHF.

The rearrangement joins TRBV28 to TRBJ2-7; D call uncertain. V dropped 4 bases and J dropped 4 bases, with 8 bases sitting between them. The CDR3 has 12 residues. The germline CDR1 and CDR2 sequences are MDHEN and SYDVKM. The CDR3 coding sequence is TGTGCCAGCAGTTCTGGGGTTTACGAGCAGTACTTC. Amino acids: CASSSGVYEQYF.

The CDR3 region is CASSVDPWDRGGYEQYF. CDR3 nucleotides: TGTGCCAGCAGCGTAGATCCCTGGGACAGGGGAGGCTACGAGCAGTACTTC. V and J are TRBV9 and TRBJ2-7, with TRBD1 identical over 10 bases. CDR3 size: 17 residues. CDR1 and CDR2 (germline): SGDLS, YYNGEE. The J segment lost 3 bases and the V segment lost 0 bases, leaving 9 bases of the junction unmatched.

The chain links TRBV5-6 to TRBJ1-5; D remains ambiguous. Germline CDR1 and CDR2: SGHDT and YYEEEE. Trimming left V 0 bases short and J 7 bases short, with 17 bases between. The CDR3 is 16 amino acids. DNA of the CDR3: TGTGCCAGCAGCTTGGGCGGCGGTTATAGCGGACAGCCCCAGCATTTT. Translation: CASSLGGGYSGQPQHF.

The chain combines TRBV2 with TRBJ1-2, with D perhaps matching TRBD1 (6 bases). CDR1 and CDR2 (germline): SNHLY, FYNNEI. V was trimmed by 4 bases and J by 3 bases, leaving 12 bases between them. This CDR3 has 14 residues. CDR3 sequence: CASSGRGQHYGYTF. Written as DNA, the CDR3 is TGTGCCAGCAGTGGTCGAGGACAGCACTATGGCTACACCTTC.

The chain joins TRBV23-1 to TRBJ1-5; 7 bases agree with TRBD1. TRBV23-1 qualifies as an ORF whose function is uncertain. There are 15 residues in the CDR3. With V trimmed by 7 bases and J by 3 bases, 9 bases remained unmatched. This CDR3 is CASNRKQGLNQPQHF. CDR3 coding DNA: TGCGCCAGCAATCGTAAACAGGGGCTCAATCAGCCCCAGCATTTT.

The chain employs TRBV5-1 and TRBJ1-2; D possibly corresponds to TRBD1 (6 bases). CDR3 length: 16 amino acids. V was pared by 0 bases and J by 4 bases, with 16 bases between. Germline-derived CDR1 and CDR2 are SGHRS and YFSETQ. The CDR3 loop reads CASSLGGPGEGYGYTF. In DNA form, the CDR3 reads TGCGCCAGCAGCTTGGGGGGGCCGGGCGAGGGCTATGGCTACACCTTC.

This chain joins TRBV9 and TRBJ2-7; D is uncertain. V lost 0 bases, J lost 7 bases, and 14 bases lay in between. This CDR3 contains 14 residues. CDR1 SGDLS and CDR2 YYNGEE come from the germline V gene. CDR3 sequence reads: CASSVDGSSWEQYF. DNA for the CDR3: TGTGCCAGCAGCGTAGATGGCAGTTCCTGGGAGCAGTACTTC.

The chain carries TRBV4-2 and TRBJ2-1; TRBD1 is a possible D gene (7 bases). The CDR3 loop spans 17 amino acids. Per germline, CDR1 LGHNA and CDR2 YNFKEQ. The V gene lost 0 bases and the J gene lost 4 bases, with 16 bases spanning the gap. CDR3 residues: CASSQDQGERAYNEQFF. CDR3 DNA: TGTGCCAGCAGCCAAGATCAGGGGGAGCGGGCATACAATGAGCAGTTCTTC.

The chain links TRBV29-1 to TRBJ2-2; the D gene is possibly TRBD1 (5 bases). Per the germline V gene, CDR1 is SQVTM and CDR2 is ANQGSEA. With 5 bases removed from V and 7 bases from J, the gap between germline ends came to 8 bases. This CDR3 is 11 amino acids long. The CDR3 DNA reads as TGCAGCGTTCAGGGTGGCGGGGAGCTGTTTTTT. It codes for CSVQGGGELFF.

The V gene is TRBV28, the J gene TRBJ1-1; TRBD1 matches at 9 bases. This CDR3 comprises 16 residues. After removal of 3 bases from V and 5 bases from J, the junction contained 10 bases not matched to a gene. The V gene's germline CDR1 is MDHEN and CDR2 SYDVKM. The CDR3 spells CASSFGGQGAWTEAFF. The CDR3 DNA reads TGTGCCAGCAGTTTCGGGGGACAGGGAGCGTGGACTGAAGCTTTCTTT.

The chain couples TRBV4-2 to TRBJ1-5, with 7 nucleotides matching TRBD1. Looked up from germline, CDR1 is LGHNA and CDR2 is YNFKEQ. V gave up 1 base and J gave up 6 bases; unmatched junction bases: 6. The CDR3 sequence is 15 residues long. CDR3 region: CASSQGAQGIQPQHF. In nucleotides, the CDR3 is TGTGCCAGCAGCCAAGGGGCACAGGGGATTCAGCCCCAGCATTTT.

The chain is built from TRBV6-5 and TRBJ1-4; weak D call: TRBD1 (6 bases). V was trimmed by 5 bases and J by 1 base, leaving 11 bases between them. The CDR3 sequence is 15 residues long. In germline, CDR1 is MNHEY, CDR2 SVGAGI. Written as DNA, the CDR3 is TGTGCCAGCAGTATTACAGGGCTAACTAATGAAAAACTGTTTTTT. Amino acids: CASSITGLTNEKLFF.

This sequence joins TRBV27 and TRBJ1-4; D ambiguous. V shed 5 bases and J shed 4 bases, with 8 bases lying between them. Germline V CDR1 and CDR2: MNHEY, SMNVEV (reference sequence). This CDR3 region has 13 residues. The CDR3 DNA follows: TGTGCCAGCAGTAAATGGGGTAATGAAAAACTGTTTTTT. Its translation: CASSKWGNEKLFF.

The chain has TRBV19 and TRBJ2-7; either TRBD1 or TRBD2 may fit D (5 bases each). V dropped 4 bases and J dropped 2 bases, with 15 bases sitting between them. CDR3 length: 15 residues. Germline CDR1 is LNHDA and CDR2 is SQIVND (reference sequence). The DNA of the CDR3 is TGTGCCAGTAGTACACCGGGGCTAAAAACCTACGAGCAGTACTTC. Translation: CASSTPGLKTYEQYF.

CDR3 DNA: TGTGCCAGCAGCCAAGATAGGGCAGGGGGTCGAGACACCATATATTTT. This gives the protein CASSQDRAGGRDTIYF. V and J are TRBV3-1 (or the pseudogene TRBV3-2) and TRBJ1-3; 7 bases match TRBD1. The CDR3 length is 16 residues. Germline V gene lookup returns CDR1 LGHDT and CDR2 YNNKEL (reference sequence). The J segment lost 8 bases and the V segment lost 0 bases, leaving 10 bases of the junction unmatched.

The rearrangement links TRBV7-2 to TRBJ1-3; D is possibly TRBD1 (5 bases). V was cut by 5 bases and J by 4 bases, with 18 bases left in between. The CDR3 sequence is 16 residues long. Germline V gene data show CDR1 as SGHTA and CDR2 as FQGNSA. The CDR3 spells CASSPRTLGGGNTIYF. For the CDR3, the DNA is TGTGCCAGCAGCCCCCGAACATTGGGGGGAGGAAACACCATATATTTT. Looking up the rest from reference TRBV7-2 and TRBJ1-3 gives the full variable domain: GAGVSQSPSNKVTEKGKDVELRCDPISGHTALYWYRQSLGQGLEFLIYFQGNSAPDKSGLPSDRFSAERTGGSVSTLTIQRTQQEDSAVYLCASSPRTLGGGNTIYFGEGSWLTVV.

This sequence joins TRBV5-1 and TRBJ2-7; D not resolved. The CDR3 is 13 amino acids. Looked up from germline, CDR1 is SGHRS and CDR2 is YFSETQ. Trimming pared 2 bases from V and 7 bases from J, leaving 13 bases between. CDR3 nucleotides: TGCGCCAGCAGCTTAACATCGGCTAGGGAGCAGTACTTC. The encoded protein is CASSLTSAREQYF.

The chain has TRBV7-3 and TRBJ1-3, with D possibly being TRBD1 (5 bases). Germline-derived CDR1 and CDR2 are SGHTA and FQGTGA. The CDR3 contains 15 residues. Trimming left V 5 bases short and J 0 bases short, with 11 bases between. The CDR3 bases are TGTGCCAGCAGCCATCAGGGCAGCTCTGGAAACACCATATATTTT. Amino acids: CASSHQGSSGNTIYF.

This rearrangement joins TRBV30 to TRBJ1-5, with D possibly being TRBD1 (6 bases). V was pared by 1 base and J by 4 bases, with 8 bases between. Per the germline V gene, CDR1 is GTSNPN and CDR2 is SVGIG (reference sequence). The CDR3 is 13 amino acids. CDR3 in amino acids: CAWSDRVNQPQHF. CDR3 nucleotides: TGTGCCTGGAGTGACAGGGTGAATCAGCCCCAGCATTTT. Full variable domain (outside the CDR3, taken from reference TRBV30 and TRBJ1-5): SQTIHQWPATLVQPVGSPLSLECTVEGTSNPNLYWYRQAAGRGLQLLFYSVGIGQISSEVPQNLSASRPQDRQFILSSKKLLLSDSGFYLCAWSDRVNQPQHFGDGTRLSIL.

The gene calls are TRBV5-1 and TRBJ2-7, with 10 bases identical to TRBD1. V lost 5 bases, J lost 3 bases, and 5 bases stayed unmatched. Per germline, CDR1 SGHRS and CDR2 YFSETQ. The CDR3 extends over 14 amino acids. As DNA, the CDR3 is TGCGCCAGCAGTATTGGACAGGGGGACTACGAGCAGTACTTC. It codes for CASSIGQGDYEQYF.

This chain joins TRBV2 and TRBJ1-3; no reliable D call. Per the germline V gene, CDR1 is SNHLY and CDR2 is FYNNEI. The CDR3 covers 10 residues. V was trimmed by 7 bases and J by 3 bases, leaving 1 base between them. CDR3 DNA: TGTGCCAGCAATGGAAACACCATATATTTT. It encodes CASNGNTIYF.

The V call is TRBV5-1, the J call TRBJ1-3; 8 bases fit TRBD1. The CDR3 totals 19 residues. The germline V gene has CDR1 SGHRS and CDR2 YFSETQ. The V and J ends lost 0 bases and 0 bases, in that order; junction bases with no gene match: 11. The CDR3 DNA reads as TGCGCCAGCAGCTTGGACCTTCGACAGGGGAAGAGCTCTGGAAACACCATATATTTT. It yields the protein CASSLDLRQGKSSGNTIYF.

This rearrangement joins TRBV28 to TRBJ1-1, with D hard to call. V lost 3 bases and J 5 bases, leaving 10 bases between the germline ends. The V gene's germline CDR1 is MDHEN and CDR2 SYDVKM. The CDR3 loop spans 13 amino acids. The CDR3 here is CASSFVSTTEAFF. In DNA, the CDR3 is TGTGCCAGCAGTTTCGTCTCGACAACTGAAGCTTTCTTT.